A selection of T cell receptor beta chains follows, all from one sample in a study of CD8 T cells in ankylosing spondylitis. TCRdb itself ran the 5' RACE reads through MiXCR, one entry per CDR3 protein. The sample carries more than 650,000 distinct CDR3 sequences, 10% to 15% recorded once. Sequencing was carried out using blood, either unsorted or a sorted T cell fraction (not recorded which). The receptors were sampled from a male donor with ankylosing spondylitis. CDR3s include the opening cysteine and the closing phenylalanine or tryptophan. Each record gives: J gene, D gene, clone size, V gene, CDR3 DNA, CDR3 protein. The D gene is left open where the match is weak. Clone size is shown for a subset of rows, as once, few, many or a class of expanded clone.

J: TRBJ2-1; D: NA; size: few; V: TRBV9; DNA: TGTGCCAGCAGCGGGAGACCACATGACGGGATTGAAGAGCAGTTCTTC; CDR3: CASSGRPHDGIEEQFF
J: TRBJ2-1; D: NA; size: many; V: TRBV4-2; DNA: TGTGCCAGCGGACCTTTCCTGATAAATGAGCAGTTCTTC; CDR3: CASGPFLINEQFF
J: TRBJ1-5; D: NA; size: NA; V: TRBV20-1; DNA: TGCAGTGCCATCAGAGGGGACGGCCGTTATAGCAATCAGCCCCAGCATTTT; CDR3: CSAIRGDGRYSNQPQHF
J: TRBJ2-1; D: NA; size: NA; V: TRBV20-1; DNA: TGCAGTGCTAGAGATGTCAGGGGAAATGAGCAGTTCTTC; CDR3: CSARDVRGNEQFF
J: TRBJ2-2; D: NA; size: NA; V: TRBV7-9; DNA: TGTGCCAGCAGCTTAGGGTACAGGGATCCCGGGGAGCTGTTTTTT; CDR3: CASSLGYRDPGELFF
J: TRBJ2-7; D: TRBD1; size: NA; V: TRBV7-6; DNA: TGTGCCAGCAGCTTTACCCGGGGACAGACCTACGAGCAGTACTTC; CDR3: CASSFTRGQTYEQYF
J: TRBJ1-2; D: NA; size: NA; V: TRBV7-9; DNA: TGTGCCAGCAGCTTCTACAGTAACTATGGCTACACCTTC; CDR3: CASSFYSNYGYTF
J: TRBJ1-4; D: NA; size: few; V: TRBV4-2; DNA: TGTGCCAGCAGCCAAGGGGGGACTGCAACTAATGAAAAACTGTTTTTT; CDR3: CASSQGGTATNEKLFF
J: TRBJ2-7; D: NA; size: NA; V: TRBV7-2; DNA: TGTGCCAGCAGCTTAAGGACCTCCTCCGAGCAGTACTTC; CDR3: CASSLRTSSEQYF
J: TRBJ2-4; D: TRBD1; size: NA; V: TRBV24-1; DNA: TGTGCCACCAGTGACGGGACAGGGGGAAAAAACATTCAGTACTTC; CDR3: CATSDGTGGKNIQYF
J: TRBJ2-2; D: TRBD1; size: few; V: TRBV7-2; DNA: TGTGCCAGCAGACCTGGACAGGGCCGAACCGGGGAGCTGTTTTTT; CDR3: CASRPGQGRTGELFF
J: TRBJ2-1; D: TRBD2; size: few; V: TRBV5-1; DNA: TGCGCCAGCAGCTGGGGGGGAGAGCTAGAAGAGCAGTTCTTC; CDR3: CASSWGGELEEQFF
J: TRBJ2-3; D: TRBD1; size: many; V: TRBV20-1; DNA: TGCAGTGCTAGAGATCCAAGGGGGCGTCCAGATACGCAGTATTTT; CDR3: CSARDPRGRPDTQYF
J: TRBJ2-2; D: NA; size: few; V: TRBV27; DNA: TGTGCCAGCAGCGGCCCAAGAGTGAACACCGGGGAGCTGTTTTTT; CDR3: CASSGPRVNTGELFF
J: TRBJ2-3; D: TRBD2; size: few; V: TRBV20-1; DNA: TGCAGTGCTACAAGTCCCCCACTACGGGGGGGCACAGATACGCAGTATTTT; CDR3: CSATSPPLRGGTDTQYF
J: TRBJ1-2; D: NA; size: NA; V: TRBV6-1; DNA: TGTGCCAGCAGTGAACTCGGGGCCTATGGCTACACCTTC; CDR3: CASSELGAYGYTF
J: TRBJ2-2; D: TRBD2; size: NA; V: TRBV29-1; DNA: TGCAGCGTTGATAAACCTCCGGGACTAGCGGGAGGAGGGACCGGGGAGCTGTTTTTT; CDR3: CSVDKPPGLAGGGTGELFF
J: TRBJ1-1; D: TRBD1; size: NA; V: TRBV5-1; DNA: TGCGCCAGCAGCAAGGGACAGCCGAACACTGAAGCTTTCTTT; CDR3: CASSKGQPNTEAFF